This T cell receptor beta chain was sequenced during a study of blood T cells in healthy people across ages. Study findings and constraints: Researchers said unsorted PBMCs prevented a conclusive naive versus antigen-experienced comparison.

The second PCR ran roughly 7 to 12 cycles with a sample-barcoded 5' primer and J-beta primers. TCRdb ran MiXCR on the 5' RACE reads and lists one entry per CDR3 protein. The sample comprises 550,000 to 750,000 distinct CDR3 sequences, roughly 21% of which are singletons, and 3.6% rests with the top ten. A note on this clonotype: Its antigen is currently unknown.

Trimming shortened V by 5 bases and J by 6 bases, and 17 bases separated the two germline ends. The CDR3 loop spans 14 amino acids. Per germline, CDR1 SNHLY and CDR2 FYNNEI. This chain connects TRBV2 to TRBJ2-7; D is possibly TRBD2 (6 bases). This receptor was identified in a man in his 70s in good health. The sample comprised blood. CDR3 sequence: CASSQASVNGEQYF. The CDR3 DNA follows: TGTGCCAGCAGTCAGGCTAGCGTTAACGGCGAGCAGTACTTC.